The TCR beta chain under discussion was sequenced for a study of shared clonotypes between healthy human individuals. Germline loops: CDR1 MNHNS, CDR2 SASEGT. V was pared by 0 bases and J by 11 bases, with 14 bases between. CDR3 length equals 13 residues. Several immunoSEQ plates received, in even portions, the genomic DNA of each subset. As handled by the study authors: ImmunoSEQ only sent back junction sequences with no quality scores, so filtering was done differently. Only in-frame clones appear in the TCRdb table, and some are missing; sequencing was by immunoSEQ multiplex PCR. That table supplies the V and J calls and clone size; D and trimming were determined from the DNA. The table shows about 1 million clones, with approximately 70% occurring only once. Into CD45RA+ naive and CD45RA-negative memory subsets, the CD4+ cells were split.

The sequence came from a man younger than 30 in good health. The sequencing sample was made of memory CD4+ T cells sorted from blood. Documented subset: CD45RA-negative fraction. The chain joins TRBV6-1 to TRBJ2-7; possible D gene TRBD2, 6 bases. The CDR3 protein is CASSEALLGLKYF. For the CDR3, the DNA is TGTGCCAGCAGTGAAGCGCTTCTGGGACTCAAGTACTTC.